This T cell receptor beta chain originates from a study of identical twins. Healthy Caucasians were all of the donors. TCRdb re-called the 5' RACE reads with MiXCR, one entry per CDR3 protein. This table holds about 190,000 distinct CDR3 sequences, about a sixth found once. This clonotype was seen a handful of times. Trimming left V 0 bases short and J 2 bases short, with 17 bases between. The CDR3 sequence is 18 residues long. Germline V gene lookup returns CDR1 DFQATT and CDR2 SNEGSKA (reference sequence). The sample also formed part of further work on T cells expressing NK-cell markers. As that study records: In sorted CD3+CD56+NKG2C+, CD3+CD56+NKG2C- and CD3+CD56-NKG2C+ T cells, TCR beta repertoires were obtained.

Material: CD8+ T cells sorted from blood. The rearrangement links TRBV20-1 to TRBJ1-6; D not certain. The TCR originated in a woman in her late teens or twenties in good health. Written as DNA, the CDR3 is TGCAGTGCTAGAGATGGCGCCTCTGGCAGAACCTATAATTCACCCCTCCACTTT. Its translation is CSARDGASGRTYNSPLHF.